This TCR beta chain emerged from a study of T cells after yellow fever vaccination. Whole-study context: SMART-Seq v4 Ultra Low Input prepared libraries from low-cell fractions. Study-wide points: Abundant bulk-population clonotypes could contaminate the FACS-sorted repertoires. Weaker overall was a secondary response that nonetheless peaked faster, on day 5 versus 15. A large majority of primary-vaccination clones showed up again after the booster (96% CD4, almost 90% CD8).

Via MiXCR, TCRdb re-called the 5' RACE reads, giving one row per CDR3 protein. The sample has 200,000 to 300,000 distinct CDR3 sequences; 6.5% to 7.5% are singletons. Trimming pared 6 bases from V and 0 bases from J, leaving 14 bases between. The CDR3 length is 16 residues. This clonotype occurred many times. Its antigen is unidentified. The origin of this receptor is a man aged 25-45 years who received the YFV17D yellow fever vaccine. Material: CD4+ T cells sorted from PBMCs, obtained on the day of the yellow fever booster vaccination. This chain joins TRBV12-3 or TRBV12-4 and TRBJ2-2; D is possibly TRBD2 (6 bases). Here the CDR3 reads CASSHNSGANTGELFF. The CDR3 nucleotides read TGTGCCAGCAGCCATAATAGCGGAGCGAACACCGGGGAGCTGTTTTTT.